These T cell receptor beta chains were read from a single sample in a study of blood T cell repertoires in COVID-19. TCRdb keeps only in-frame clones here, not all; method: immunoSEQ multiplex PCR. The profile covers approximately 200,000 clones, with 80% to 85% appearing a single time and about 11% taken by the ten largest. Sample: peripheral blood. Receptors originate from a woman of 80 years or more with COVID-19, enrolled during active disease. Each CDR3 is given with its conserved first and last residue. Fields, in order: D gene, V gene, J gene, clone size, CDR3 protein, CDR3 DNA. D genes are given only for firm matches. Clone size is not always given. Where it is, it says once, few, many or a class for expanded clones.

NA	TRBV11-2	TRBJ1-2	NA	CASSSGGKTGYTF	TGTGCCAGCAGCTCCGGAGGGAAGACGGGCTACACCTTC
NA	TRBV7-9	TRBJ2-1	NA	CASSPLVSSYNEQFF	TGTGCCAGCAGCCCACTAGTCAGCTCCTACAATGAGCAGTTCTTC
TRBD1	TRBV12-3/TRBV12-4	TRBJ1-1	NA	CASSSTGGVEAFF	TGTGCCAGCAGCTCTACAGGGGGCGTTGAAGCTTTCTTT
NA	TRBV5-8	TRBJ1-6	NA	CASSFQGSSYNSPLHF	TGTGCCAGCAGCTTTCAGGGTAGCTCCTATAATTCACCCCTCCACTTT
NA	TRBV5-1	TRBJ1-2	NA	CASSLSPGERGYTF	TGCGCCAGCAGCTTGTCCCCGGGAGAGAGGGGCTACACCTTC
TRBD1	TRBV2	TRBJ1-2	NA	CASSGLRDRVSGYTF	TGTGCCAGCAGTGGTCTGCGGGACAGGGTCTCGGGCTACACCTTC
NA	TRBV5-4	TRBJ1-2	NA	CASSSGDNYGYTF	TGTGCCAGCAGCTCAGGGGATAACTATGGCTACACCTTC
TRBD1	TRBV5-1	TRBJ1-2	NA	CASSLRGHGDGYTF	TGCGCCAGCAGCTTGAGGGGGCACGGGGATGGCTACACCTTC
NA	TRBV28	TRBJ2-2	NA	CASREAPGELFF	TGTGCCAGCAGAGAAGCCCCCGGGGAGCTGTTTTTT
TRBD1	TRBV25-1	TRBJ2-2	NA	CASSPPGTGVAGELFF	TGTGCCAGCAGTCCTCCCGGGACAGGGGTCGCCGGGGAGCTGTTTTTT
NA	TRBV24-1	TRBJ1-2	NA	CATSEGQIYGYTF	TGTGCCACCAGTGAAGGACAGATTTATGGCTACACCTTC
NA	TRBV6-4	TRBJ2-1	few	CASSAAVAGAGSEQFF	TGTGCCAGCAGTGCGGCAGTGGCGGGGGCTGGGAGTGAGCAGTTCTTC
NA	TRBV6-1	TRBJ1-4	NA	CASSERGTIATNEKLFF	TGTGCCAGCAGTGAGCGGGGAACAATTGCAACTAATGAAAAACTGTTTTTT
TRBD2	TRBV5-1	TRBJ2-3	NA	CASSLSGGSTDTQYF	TGCGCCAGCAGCTTAAGCGGGGGTAGCACAGATACGCAGTATTTT
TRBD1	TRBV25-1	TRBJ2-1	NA	CASSELVSATGARDEQFF	TGTGCCAGCAGTGAATTGGTGTCGGCGACAGGGGCCAGGGATGAGCAGTTCTTC
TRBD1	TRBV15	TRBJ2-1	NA	CATSRAGQGYEQFF	TGTGCCACCAGCAGAGCGGGACAGGGCTATGAGCAGTTCTTC
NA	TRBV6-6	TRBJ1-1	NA	CASSYSRTANTEAFF	TGTGCCAGCAGTTACTCGAGGACAGCAAACACTGAAGCTTTCTTT
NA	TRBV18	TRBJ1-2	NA	CASSPPNEGNYGYTF	TGTGCCAGCTCACCACCTAACGAGGGTAACTATGGCTACACCTTC
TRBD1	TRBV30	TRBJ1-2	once	CAWERQGVDGYTF	TGTGCCTGGGAGAGACAGGGCGTGGATGGCTACACCTTC
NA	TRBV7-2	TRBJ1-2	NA	CASSPTGVRGYTF	TGTGCCAGCAGCCCGACGGGGGTCCGTGGCTACACCTTC
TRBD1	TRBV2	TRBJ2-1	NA	CASKGGPSSYNEQFF	TGTGCCAGCAAAGGGGGCCCCAGCTCCTACAATGAGCAGTTCTTC
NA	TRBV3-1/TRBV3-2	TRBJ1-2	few	CASSQGKGGYTF	TGTGCCAGCAGCCAGGGCAAAGGAGGCTACACCTTC
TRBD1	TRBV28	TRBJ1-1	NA	CAIQGENTEAFF	TGTGCCATACAGGGGGAGAACACTGAAGCTTTCTTT
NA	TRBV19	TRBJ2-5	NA	CASSIQGSKETQYF	TGTGCCAGTAGTATACAGGGAAGTAAAGAGACCCAGTACTTC
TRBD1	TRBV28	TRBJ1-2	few	CASRSTGGRYGYTF	TGTGCCAGCAGGTCGACAGGGGGGCGGTATGGCTACACCTTC
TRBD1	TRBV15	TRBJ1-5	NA	CATSRARTGGLNQPQHF	TGTGCCACCAGCAGAGCCCGGACAGGGGGCCTGAATCAGCCCCAGCATTTT
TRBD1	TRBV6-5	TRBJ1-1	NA	CASSQGQGIAEAFF	TGTGCCAGCAGTCAGGGACAGGGCATCGCTGAAGCTTTCTTT
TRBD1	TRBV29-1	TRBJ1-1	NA	CSVGAQGAKTEAFF	TGCAGCGTTGGGGCCCAGGGGGCAAAGACTGAAGCTTTCTTT
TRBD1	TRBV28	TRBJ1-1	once	CASSLQGQGVAFF	TGTGCCAGCAGTTTACAGGGACAGGGGGTAGCTTTCTTT
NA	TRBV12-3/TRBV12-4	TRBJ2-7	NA	CASTASLDEQYF	TGTGCCAGCACAGCTAGCTTAGACGAGCAGTACTTC
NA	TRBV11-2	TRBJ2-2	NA	CASSLHSNTGELFF	TGTGCCAGCAGCTTACACAGTAACACCGGGGAGCTGTTTTTT
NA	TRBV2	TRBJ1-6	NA	CASRAEDSPLHF	TGTGCCAGCAGGGCCGAGGATTCACCCCTCCACTTT
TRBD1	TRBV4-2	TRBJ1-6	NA	CASSQQPMTGTNSPLHF	TGTGCCAGCAGCCAGCAACCGATGACAGGGACAAATTCACCCCTCCACTTT
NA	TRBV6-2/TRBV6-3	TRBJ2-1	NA	CASSWQGNYNEQFF	TGTGCCAGCAGTTGGCAGGGAAACTACAATGAGCAGTTCTTC
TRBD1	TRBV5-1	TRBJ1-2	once	CASSFGQGRGYTF	TGCGCCAGCAGTTTCGGACAGGGGCGAGGCTACACCTTC
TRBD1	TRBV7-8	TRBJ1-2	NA	CASSRIGTGESGYTF	TGTGCCAGCAGCCGAATCGGGACAGGGGAGAGTGGCTACACCTTC
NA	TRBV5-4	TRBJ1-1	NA	CASSFKQLNTEAFF	TGTGCCAGCAGCTTTAAACAGCTAAACACTGAAGCTTTCTTT
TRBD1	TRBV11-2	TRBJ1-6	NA	CASSLWPRQGSYNSPLHF	TGTGCCAGCAGCTTATGGCCTAGACAGGGATCCTATAATTCACCCCTCCACTTT
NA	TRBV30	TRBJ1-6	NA	CAWTSSPTYYNSPLHF	TGTGCCTGGACCTCGAGCCCCACGTACTATAATTCACCCCTCCACTTT
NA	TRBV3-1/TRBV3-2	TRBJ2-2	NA	CASSRGLDPAELFF	TGTGCCAGCAGCCGGGGACTTGACCCCGCTGAGCTGTTTTTT
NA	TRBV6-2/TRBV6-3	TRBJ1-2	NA	CASSPGGYGYTF	TGTGCCAGCAGCCCGGGGGGATATGGCTACACCTTC
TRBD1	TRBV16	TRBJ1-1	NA	CASSQSAGGNTEAFF	TGTGCCAGCAGCCAATCAGCAGGGGGTAACACTGAAGCTTTCTTT
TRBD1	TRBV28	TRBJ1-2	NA	CASRPTGVTNYGYTF	TGTGCCAGCAGGCCGACAGGGGTTACTAACTATGGCTACACCTTC
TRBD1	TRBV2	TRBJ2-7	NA	CASRAIGDSGAYEQYF	TGTGCCAGCAGAGCTATCGGGGACAGTGGCGCCTACGAGCAGTACTTC
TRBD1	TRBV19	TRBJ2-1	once	CASSIAGWGQGAYNEQFF	TGTGCCAGTAGTATAGCGGGTTGGGGACAGGGGGCCTACAATGAGCAGTTCTTC
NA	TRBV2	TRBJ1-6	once	CASSFTGSSPLHF	TGTGCCAGCAGTTTTACAGGATCCTCACCCCTCCACTTT
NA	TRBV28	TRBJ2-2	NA	CASSTGTRTGELFF	TGTGCCAGCAGCACCGGGACACGCACCGGGGAGCTGTTTTTT
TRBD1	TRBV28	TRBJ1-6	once	CASGLGTVNSPLHF	TGTGCCAGCGGTCTCGGGACAGTTAATTCACCCCTCCACTTT
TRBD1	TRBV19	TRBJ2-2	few	CASSIVAGGTGELFF	TGTGCCAGTAGTATAGTGGCAGGGGGAACCGGGGAGCTGTTTTTT
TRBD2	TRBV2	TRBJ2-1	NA	CASSEWGGGTYNEQFF	TGTGCCAGCAGTGAATGGGGCGGGGGGACGTACAATGAGCAGTTCTTC
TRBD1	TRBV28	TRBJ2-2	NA	CASSLLQGARNTGELFF	TGTGCCAGCAGTTTATTACAGGGGGCGAGGAACACCGGGGAGCTGTTTTTT
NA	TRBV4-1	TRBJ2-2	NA	CASSQDYNGELFF	TGCGCCAGCAGCCAAGATTACAACGGGGAGCTGTTTTTT
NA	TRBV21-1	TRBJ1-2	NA	CASSKGGIPVANYGYTF	TGTGCCAGCAGCAAAGGCGGGATCCCCGTAGCTAACTATGGCTACACCTTC
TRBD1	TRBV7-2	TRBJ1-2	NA	CASSDWQQGVYGYTF	TGTGCCAGCAGCGATTGGCAGCAGGGGGTCTATGGCTACACCTTC
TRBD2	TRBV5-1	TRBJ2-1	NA	CASKMDSGVSYNEQFF	TGCGCCAGCAAGATGGATAGCGGGGTCTCCTACAATGAGCAGTTCTTC